These T cell receptor beta chains were read from a single sample in a study of Graves' ophthalmopathy and Graves' hyperthyroidism. TCRdb called the multiplex PCR reads again in MiXCR, with one record for every CDR3 protein. The profile shows some 250,000 distinct CDR3 sequences, around 45% of them singletons. The sequenced sample was peripheral blood. These receptors were collected from an adult man with Graves' ophthalmopathy. The CDR3 runs from the conserved cysteine through the conserved F or W. A D gene is named only where the DNA matches it firmly. Rows give clone size only sometimes, using once, few, many, or a class for an expanded clone.

V: TRBV10-3
D: -
J: TRBJ2-5
size: -
length: 15
CDR3: CAISEAGSSKETQYF
DNA: TGTGCCATCAGTGAGGCGGGGTCATCGAAAGAGACCCAGTACTTC

V: TRBV7-2
D: -
J: TRBJ1-4
size: few
length: 13
CDR3: CASSLGWGEKLFF
DNA: TGTGCCAGCAGCTTGGGCTGGGGTGAAAAACTGTTTTTT

V: TRBV20-1
D: -
J: TRBJ1-5
size: -
length: 14
CDR3: CSARDLIIGGPEDF
DNA: TGCAGTGCTAGAGATCTCATTATTGGGGGGCCCGAGGATTTT

V: TRBV2
D: -
J: TRBJ1-4
size: -
length: 14
CDR3: CASSEGWGNEKLFF
DNA: TGTGCCAGCAGTGAAGGGTGGGGGAATGAAAAACTGTTTTTT

V: TRBV2
D: TRBD2
J: TRBJ2-5
size: -
length: 18
CDR3: CASSESSSGRRGQETQYF
DNA: TGTGCCAGCAGTGAGTCGTCTAGCGGGAGGAGGGGGCAAGAGACCCAGTACTTC

V: TRBV9
D: -
J: TRBJ1-2
size: -
length: 16
CDR3: CASSQEDTLVGRGYTF
DNA: TGTGCCAGCAGCCAAGAAGACACTTTGGTCGGCCGTGGCTACACCTTC

V: TRBV7-9
D: -
J: TRBJ1-1
size: few
length: 13
CDR3: CASNLLADTEAFF
DNA: TGTGCCAGCAACCTCCTTGCGGACACTGAAGCTTTCTTT

V: TRBV29-1
D: TRBD1
J: TRBJ2-2
size: few
length: 15
CDR3: CSVLSWTGGIGELFF
DNA: TGCAGCGTTCTTTCTTGGACAGGGGGCATCGGGGAGCTGTTTTTT

V: TRBV12-3/TRBV12-4
D: TRBD1
J: TRBJ1-5
size: few
length: 14
CDR3: CASSSGGLNQPQHF
DNA: TGTGCCAGCAGTTCAGGGGGCCTCAATCAGCCCCAGCATTTT

V: TRBV2
D: TRBD1
J: TRBJ1-3
size: -
length: 14
CDR3: CSAVRTGDGNTIYF
DNA: TGCAGTGCTGTACGGACAGGGGACGGAAACACCATATATTTT

V: TRBV25-1
D: TRBD1
J: TRBJ2-7
size: -
length: 13
CDR3: CASAGDRVREQYF
DNA: TGTGCCAGCGCCGGGGACAGGGTCCGCGAGCAGTACTTC

V: TRBV4-2
D: TRBD2
J: TRBJ2-5
size: -
length: 15
CDR3: CASSPTLAGVETQYF
DNA: TGTGCCAGCAGCCCAACACTAGCGGGGGTTGAGACCCAGTACTTC

V: TRBV5-1
D: TRBD1
J: TRBJ1-1
size: -
length: 15
CDR3: CASSLERTGKAEAFF
DNA: TGCGCCAGCAGCTTGGAAAGGACAGGGAAGGCTGAAGCTTTCTTT

V: TRBV19
D: -
J: TRBJ2-5
size: -
length: 16
CDR3: CASSSFFRRAGETQYF
DNA: TGTGCCAGTAGTAGTTTCTTTAGGAGGGCCGGGGAGACCCAGTACTTC

V: TRBV7-8
D: -
J: TRBJ2-2
size: -
length: 11
CDR3: CASSLAGGCFF
DNA: TGTGCCAGCAGCTTAGCGGGGGGCTGTTTTTTT

V: TRBV11-2
D: TRBD2
J: TRBJ2-2
size: -
length: 17
CDR3: CASPPGSGGPGTGGLFF
DNA: TGTGCCAGCCCCCCCGGGTCGGGAGGGCCGGGCACCGGGGGGCTGTTTTTT

V: TRBV29-1
D: TRBD1
J: TRBJ1-1
size: few
length: 15
CDR3: CSVRDREGWHTEAFF
DNA: TGCAGCGTGAGGGACAGGGAGGGCTGGCACACTGAAGCTTTCTTT

V: TRBV7-8
D: TRBD1
J: TRBJ1-2
size: many
length: 14
CDR3: CASSRRDREAGYTF
DNA: TGTGCCAGCAGCCGCCGGGACAGGGAAGCGGGCTACACCTTC

V: TRBV7-6
D: -
J: TRBJ1-6
size: few
length: 15
CDR3: CASSALTVYNSPLHF
DNA: TGTGCCAGCAGCGCGTTGACAGTTTATAATTCACCCCTCCACTTT

V: TRBV27
D: -
J: TRBJ1-1
size: -
length: 15
CDR3: CASSVYRDLNTEAFF
DNA: TGTGCCAGCAGTGTCTACAGGGACTTGAACACTGAAGCTTTCTTT

V: TRBV7-9
D: TRBD1
J: TRBJ1-3
size: -
length: 14
CDR3: CASSLGGGRNTIYF
DNA: TGTGCCAGCAGCTTAGGAGGGGGCCGGAACACCATATATTTT

V: TRBV20-1
D: -
J: TRBJ1-2
size: -
length: 15
CDR3: CSARAPGWYDYGYTF
DNA: TGCAGTGCTAGAGCGCCAGGGTGGTATGACTATGGCTACACCTTC

V: TRBV6-1
D: -
J: TRBJ1-2
size: few
length: 14
CDR3: CASSESTEDYGYTF
DNA: TGTGCCAGCAGTGAAAGCACAGAAGACTATGGCTACACCTTC

V: TRBV29-1
D: TRBD2
J: TRBJ2-6
size: few
length: 20
CDR3: CSVEGLAGGRKGSGANVLTF
DNA: TGCAGCGTTGAGGGACTAGCGGGGGGGCGGAAAGGGTCTGGGGCCAACGTCCTGACTTTC